A single sample gave rise to the 12 T cell receptor beta chains below, sequenced in a study of molecular identifiers for immune sequencing clone quantification. A single record per CDR3 protein comes from TCRdb applying MiXCR to the PCR reads. Of 300,000 to 350,000 distinct CDR3 sequences listed, over 20% are singletons. The sample consisted of naive CD8+ T cells from blood, with Jurkat cell RNA spiked in. The subset is: FACS-sorted CD8+CD4-CCR7+CD45RA+ naive T cells. The source is a human donor in good health. Some libraries in this study had Jurkat cell RNA spiked in.

The chain couples TRBV27 to TRBJ2-3; the D gene is possibly TRBD1 (5 bases). In germline, CDR1 is MNHEY, CDR2 SMNVEV (reference sequence). Trimming took off 5 bases at V and 6 bases at J, with 27 bases between the two ends. The CDR3 sequence is 18 residues long. The CDR3 region has the DNA TGTGCCAGCAGTCCCCGCGTTAGTACACCCTTAGGGGTGGATACGCAGTATTTT. Translating it yields CASSPRVSTPLGVDTQYF.

This clonotype was counted only a few times. The rearrangement joins TRBV27 to TRBJ2-1; D is unresolved. The CDR3 loop spans 12 amino acids. V lost 5 bases to trimming and J lost 5 bases, with 7 bases between them. Per germline, CDR1 MNHEY and CDR2 SMNVEV (reference sequence). This CDR3 is CASSTFNNEQFF. The CDR3 nucleotides are TGTGCCAGCAGTACCTTCAACAATGAGCAGTTCTTC.

The V gene is TRBV25-1, the J gene TRBJ2-7; D might be TRBD2 (6 bases). CDR3 length: 16 amino acids. Trimming removed 3 bases from V and 5 bases from J, with 20 bases in between. CDR1 and CDR2 from the germline V gene are MGHDK and SYGVNS. Here the CDR3 reads CASSDWEVWGGDEQYF. The CDR3 DNA follows: TGTGCCAGCAGTGATTGGGAGGTGTGGGGCGGCGACGAGCAGTACTTC.

A few counts support this clonotype. The chain combines TRBV19 with TRBJ1-5; possible D gene TRBD1, 5 bases. Trimming stripped 3 bases from V and 2 bases from J, with 17 bases between. Germline values: CDR1 LNHDA, CDR2 SQIVND (reference sequence). The CDR3 is 17 amino acids. CDR3 nucleotide sequence: TGTGCCAGTAGTATCGGCCAGGGTTTGATAGGCAATCAGCCCCAGCATTTT. Encoded protein: CASSIGQGLIGNQPQHF.

For this clonotype: A much larger clone lies one base from this, so it may be a read error. The gene calls are TRBV5-6 and TRBJ2-6; no clear D gene. This CDR3 is built from 15 residues. V dropped 4 bases and J dropped 2 bases, with 10 bases sitting between them. Germline values: CDR1 SGHDT, CDR2 YYEEEE. CDR3 in DNA: TGTGCCAGCAGCCGACACCACCCTGGGGCCAACGTCCTGACTTTC. It specifies CASSRHHPGANVLTF.

The V and J genes are TRBV27 and TRBJ1-1, with 7 bases lining up with TRBD1. V lost 5 bases and J lost 4; bases outside the gene matches: 10. The CDR3 sequence is 15 residues long. The germline V gene encodes CDR1 MNHEY and CDR2 SMNVEV (reference sequence). The CDR3 nucleotides read TGTGCCAGCAGTACTCTACAGGGGAGGGGCACTGAAGCTTTCTTT. Translation: CASSTLQGRGTEAFF.

This clonotype has a count of ten or more. The V and J genes are TRBV20-1 and TRBJ2-2, with 8 bases lining up with TRBD2. The CDR3 extends over 15 amino acids. With V trimmed by 0 bases and J by 6 bases, 6 bases remained unmatched. Germline V gene lookup returns CDR1 DFQATT and CDR2 SNEGSKA (reference sequence). The CDR3 loop reads CSARDRGGLAGELFF. Written as DNA, the CDR3 is TGCAGTGCTAGAGACCGGGGGGGATTGGCCGGGGAGCTGTTTTTT.

V is TRBV11-2 and J is TRBJ2-7; D is undetermined. In germline, CDR1 is SGHAT, CDR2 FQNNGV. V was pared by 6 bases and J by 2 bases, with 11 bases between. The CDR3 sequence is 13 residues long. The CDR3 is CASRPTNTYEQYF. The CDR3 DNA reads TGTGCCAGCAGGCCCACTAACACCTACGAGCAGTACTTC.

The chain employs TRBV27 and TRBJ2-1, with D possibly being TRBD2 (7 bases). Trimming cost V 6 bases and J 10 bases, with 16 bases left between them. This CDR3 has 13 amino acids. Germline values: CDR1 MNHEY, CDR2 SMNVEV (reference sequence). The CDR3 reads CASSPGGPREQFF. CDR3 DNA: TGTGCCAGCAGCCCGGGGGGCCCAAGGGAGCAGTTCTTC.

There are many counts of this clonotype. The chain has TRBV11-2 and TRBJ2-3; unclear D gene. The CDR3 totals 14 residues. CDR1 and CDR2 (germline): SGHAT, FQNNGV. Trimming stripped 3 bases from V and 2 bases from J, with 9 bases between. The CDR3 coding sequence is TGTGCCAGCAGCTTGACAACTTTCACAGATACGCAGTATTTT. Residues: CASSLTTFTDTQYF.

This clonotype has ten or more counts. The chain employs TRBV7-9 and TRBJ2-7, with D tentatively TRBD2 (5 bases). Trimming removed 4 bases from V and 5 bases from J, with 12 bases in between. The germline CDR1 and CDR2 sequences are SEHNR and FQNEAQ (reference sequence). The CDR3 covers 13 residues. CDR3 in amino acids: CASSSSGFDEQYF. The CDR3 DNA follows: TGTGCCAGCAGCTCGTCGGGGTTCGACGAGCAGTACTTC.

This clonotype was counted only a few times. CDR3 protein: CASGVYLVDTEAFF. The CDR3 DNA reads TGTGCCAGCGGTGTATATCTGGTGGACACTGAAGCTTTCTTT. The V gene is TRBV2, the J gene TRBJ1-1; D call uncertain. The CDR3 sequence is 14 residues long. Trimming stripped 8 bases from V and 3 bases from J, with 16 bases between. The germline CDR1 and CDR2 sequences are SNHLY and FYNNEI.